This T cell receptor (beta chain) was recorded in a study of regulatory T cells in long-lasting Graves disease. The time point denotes: persistent/refractory GD, antithyroid drugs over 5 years with positive TRAb. PBMC RNA was the source of the TCR library. An endocrinology department in Xi'an, China, supplied the patients. EDTA tubes were used for drawing nine milliliters of peripheral blood. Building of the TCR beta libraries involved iRepertoire HTBI primers and Arm-PCR of CDR3 regions. TCRdb recomputed calls from the multiplex PCR reads with MiXCR, one row per CDR3 protein. Among fewer than 600,000 distinct CDR3 sequences listed, about 20% were seen once. This sample comprised peripheral blood mononuclear cells (PBMCs), obtained when the disease was refractory, from a patient treated with antithyroid drugs. The source is a female donor with Graves disease.

DNA for the CDR3: TGTGCCAGCAGCGTAGGGGCTAGCGACCTATCCGGGGAGCTGTTTTTT. Translating it yields CASSVGASDLSGELFF. The genes are TRBV9 and TRBJ2-2, with D maybe TRBD2 (6 bases). With 0 bases removed from V and 6 bases from J, the gap between germline ends came to 15 bases. This CDR3 region has 16 residues. Germline V CDR1 and CDR2: SGDLS, YYNGEE.